This TCR beta chain was profiled in a study of blood T cell repertoires in COVID-19. CDR3 length: 12 residues. Germline lookup yields CDR1 KGHSH and CDR2 LQKENI. V dropped 5 bases and J dropped 4 bases, with 8 bases sitting between them. Only a few counts were recorded for this clone. Method: immunoSEQ multiplex PCR; TCRdb's copy keeps in-frame clones and lacks some. The sample contains about 480,000 clones, around 87% of which appear only once. This chain connects TRBV18 to TRBJ1-1; D ambiguous. Sequenced sample: PBMCs or T cells enriched from blood (not recorded which). This TCR derives from a woman between 40 and 50 years old who had recovered from COVID-19. CDR3 coding DNA: TGTGCCAGCTCAGGAGGGTTCACTGAAGCTTTCTTT. As protein: CASSGGFTEAFF. Drawing the rest from reference TRBV18 and TRBJ1-1, the complete variable domain is NAGVMQNPRHLVRRRGQEARLRCSPMKGHSHVYWYRQLPEEGLKFMVYLQKENIIDESGMPKERFSAEFPKEGPSILRIQQVVRGDSAAYFCASSGGFTEAFFGQGTRLTVV.